This TCR beta chain was sequenced for a study of blood T cell repertoires in COVID-19. Background on the study: Specimens from acute and convalescent COVID-19 originated in the United States, Italy and Spain.

Assignments of participants to cohorts depended upon their own reported clinical history. The CDR3 is made up of 16 amino acids. Trimming cost V 3 bases and J 2 bases; bases outside gene matches: 7. Germline CDR1 SGHNT, CDR2 YYREEE (reference sequence). Profiling relied on immunoSEQ multiplex PCR, and the TCRdb table lists in-frame clones only, not all of them. The sample has 350,000 to 450,000 clones, 87% seen once. This sequence originates from a man aged 40-50 years in a cohort exposed to, infected with or recovered from COVID-19 (not recorded which). The gene calls are TRBV5-4 and TRBJ2-2; TRBD2 aligns across 7 bases. Sequencing was carried out using PBMCs or T cells enriched from blood (not recorded which). CDR3 coding DNA: TGTGCCAGCAGCTCCACCGGGACTATAAACACCGGGGAGCTGTTTTTT. This sequence encodes CASSSTGTINTGELFF.